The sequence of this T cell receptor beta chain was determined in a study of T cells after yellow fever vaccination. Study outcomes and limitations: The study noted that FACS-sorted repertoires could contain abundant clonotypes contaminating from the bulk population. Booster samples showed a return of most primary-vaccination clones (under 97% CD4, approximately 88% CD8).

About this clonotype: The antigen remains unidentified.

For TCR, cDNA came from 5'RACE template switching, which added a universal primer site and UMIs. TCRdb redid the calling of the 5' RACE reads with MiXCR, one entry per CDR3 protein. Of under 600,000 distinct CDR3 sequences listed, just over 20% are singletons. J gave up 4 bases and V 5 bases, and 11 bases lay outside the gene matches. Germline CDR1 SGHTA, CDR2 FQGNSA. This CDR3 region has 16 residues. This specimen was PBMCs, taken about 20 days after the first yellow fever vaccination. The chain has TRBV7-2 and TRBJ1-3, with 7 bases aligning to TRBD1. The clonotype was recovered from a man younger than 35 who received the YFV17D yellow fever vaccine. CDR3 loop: CASSPPAGTAGNTIYF. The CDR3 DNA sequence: TGTGCCAGCAGCCCGCCTGCCGGGACAGCCGGAAACACCATATATTTT.